Reported below is one T cell receptor (beta chain). What it recognizes is unknown. The data are from a study of vaccination and CD4 T cells after COVID-19. Study details: In culture, cells were exposed to overlapping spike peptides from SARS-CoV-2, HCoV-NL63, HCoV-OC43 and HCoV-229E.

Oncomine TCR Beta short-read sequencing was applied to DNA from cultured CD4+ T cells. TCRdb itself ran the PCR reads through MiXCR, one entry per CDR3 protein. The sample carries 25,000 to 30,000 distinct CDR3 sequences, around two fifths recorded once. Trimming removed 2 bases at V and 3 bases at J, with 10 bases between. This CDR3 region has 15 residues. CDR1 and CDR2 from the germline V gene are SSHAT and FNYEAQ (reference sequence). Time point noted: late sampling 161 to 241 days after vaccination in a few convalescent patients. The treatment: approximately nine-day PBMC culture with coronavirus spike peptide pools or control peptides (ViraFEST assay).

This sequence was found in a human donor who had recovered from COVID-19. The chain carries TRBV7-7 and TRBJ2-2; D is unresolved. Here the sequenced sample was CD4+ T cells from blood, cultured in vitro, taken about 7 months after SARS-CoV-2 vaccination. The CDR3 bases are TGTGCCAGCAGCTTATCCTACACGCACACCGGGGAGCTGTTTTTT. Translated: CASSLSYTHTGELFF.